A selection of T cell receptor beta chains follows, all from one sample in a study of shared clonotypes between healthy human individuals. Profiling relied on immunoSEQ multiplex PCR, and the TCRdb table lists in-frame clones only, not all of them. The table has fewer than 2.5 million clones, 93% seen once. The sequenced sample was naive CD4+ T cells from PBMCs. The source is a man younger than 35 in good health. Some clones in this sample may be carry-over from other donors' samples. Each CDR3 is given with its conserved first and last residue. D genes are given only for firm matches. Some rows mark clone size as missing; the rest say once, few, many or name a class of expanded clone.

>NA|NA|TRBJ2-5|TRBV11-2
TGTGCCAGCAGCTTAGATCAGTGGCGGACCCAGTACTTC
CASSLDQWRTQYF
>NA|NA|TRBJ2-5|TRBV9
TGTGCCAGCAGCGTAGCCCCCGGCGCGCAAGAGACCCAGTACTTC
CASSVAPGAQETQYF
>NA|NA|TRBJ2-3|TRBV27
TGTGCCAGCAGTCCCAGGACAGTTATAGCGACAGATACGCAGTATTTT
CASSPRTVIATDTQYF
>NA|TRBD2|TRBJ2-1|TRBV5-4
TGTGCCAGCAGCTTGCCCCAAGGGACTAGCGGGAGCCAATTATCTGAGCAGTTCTTC
CASSLPQGTSGSQLSEQFF
>NA|NA|TRBJ1-5|TRBV6-1
TGTGCCAGCGGAGGACAGCCTGGGGGGAATCAGCCCCAGCATTTT
CASGGQPGGNQPQHF
>once|TRBD1|TRBJ1-1|TRBV27
TGTGCCAGCAGTTTATCAGGCTGGGGACAGGGGGCGTTTGGGAACACTGAAGCTTTCTTT
CASSLSGWGQGAFGNTEAFF
>NA|NA|TRBJ2-5|TRBV5-1
TGCGCCAGCAGCTTGACTCGGCCAGAAAAAGAGACCCAGTACTTC
CASSLTRPEKETQYF
>NA|NA|TRBJ1-4|TRBV5-5
TGTGCCAGCAGCTTGGACAGTAATGAAAAACTGTTTTTT
CASSLDSNEKLFF
>NA|NA|TRBJ1-5|TRBV5-1
TGCGCCAGCAGCTTGGTCGGAGCAGGGGATCAGCCCCAGCATTTT
CASSLVGAGDQPQHF
>few|NA|TRBJ1-1|TRBV9
TGTGCCAGCAGCGTAGTCCAAGGGAACACTGAAGCTTTCTTT
CASSVVQGNTEAFF
>NA|TRBD1|TRBJ2-7|TRBV29-1
TGCAGCGCGATCGGGACAGGGGCCTTTAGCTCCTACGAGCAGTACTTC
CSAIGTGAFSSYEQYF
>NA|TRBD1|TRBJ1-2|TRBV13
TGTGCCAGCAGCTTACGGACAGGCCTTAACTATGGCTACACCTTC
CASSLRTGLNYGYTF
>NA|NA|TRBJ2-5|TRBV7-9
TGTGCCAGCAGCGATCTAAGGGACCTTCAAGAGACCCAGTACTTC
CASSDLRDLQETQYF
>NA|NA|TRBJ2-7|TRBV6-5
TGTGCCAGCAGTTACTCCGGTGGCCTTTCGACCTACGAGCAGTACTTC
CASSYSGGLSTYEQYF
>NA|NA|TRBJ2-7|TRBV29-1
TGCAGCGCCAGGGGAACCTACGAGCAGTACTTC
CSARGTYEQYF
>few|NA|TRBJ1-2|TRBV6-5
TGTGCCAGCAGTTACTCCAGGGGCTATGGCTACACCTTC
CASSYSRGYGYTF
>NA|NA|TRBJ1-2|TRBV28
TGTGCCACCCGACAGGTACTATTTGGCTACACCTTC
CATRQVLFGYTF
>NA|NA|TRBJ1-2|TRBV6-5
TGTGCCAGCAGTTACCGGCCCCAGACGGCTGGCTACACCTTC
CASSYRPQTAGYTF
>NA|TRBD1|TRBJ1-5|TRBV6-1
TGTGCCAGCAGGGCGGGACAGGGTGTTTTTCAGCCCCAGCATTTT
CASRAGQGVFQPQHF
>NA|TRBD1|TRBJ1-4|TRBV5-1
TGCGCCAGCAGCTTGGGCAGGGACAGCGAAAAACTGTTTTTT
CASSLGRDSEKLFF
>NA|NA|TRBJ1-4|TRBV7-8
TGTGCCAGCAGCTTAGCGCGGACCAGCCCTAATGAAAAACTGTTTTTT
CASSLARTSPNEKLFF
>NA|NA|TRBJ2-7|TRBV5-4
TGTGCCAGCAGCATGGGACGGACCTACGAGCAGTACTTC
CASSMGRTYEQYF
>NA|NA|TRBJ1-1|TRBV5-1
TGCGCCAGCAGCAACAGAGGTCCGAACACTGAAGCTTTCTTT
CASSNRGPNTEAFF
>NA|NA|TRBJ1-2|TRBV30
TGTGCCTGGAGTCCAGGTCTCTATGGCTACACCTTC
CAWSPGLYGYTF
>NA|NA|TRBJ2-7|TRBV19
TGTGCCAGTAGTATGACTTGGACCTACGAGCAGTACTTC
CASSMTWTYEQYF
>NA|NA|TRBJ2-5|TRBV28
TGTGCCAGCAGTTTGGGTGTTGGGGAGCAGTACTTC
CASSLGVGEQYF
>NA|NA|TRBJ2-7|TRBV7-3
TGTGCCAGCAGCTTAGGCCCCACTATGAGCTCCTACGAGCAGTACTTC
CASSLGPTMSSYEQYF